This is a list of T cell receptor beta chains from one sample in a study of OX40 agonist ivuxolimab in advanced cancers. Assay: immunoSEQ multiplex PCR; the TCRdb copy retains only in-frame clones and omits some. Of roughly 41,000 clones listed, 75% to 90% are singletons. The material sequenced was CD4+ or CD8+ T cells sorted from blood, taken in a trial of the OX40 agonist ivuxolimab. The receptors were sampled from an adult with an advanced solid tumor such as melanoma, head and neck, liver or kidney cancer. CDR3s include the opening cysteine and the closing phenylalanine or tryptophan. The order of the fields is CDR3 length, D gene, clone size, J gene, V gene, CDR3 protein, CDR3 DNA. A D gene is named only where the DNA matches it firmly. Where a row states a size, it is once, few, many or the class of an expanded clone; other rows omit it.

len: 15; d_gene: .; abundance: .; j_gene: TRBJ2-2; v_gene: TRBV7-2; CDR3aa: CASSLVFSGAGELFF; CDR3nt: TGTGCCAGCAGCTTAGTCTTCTCAGGGGCCGGGGAGCTGTTTTTT
len: 12; d_gene: .; abundance: few; j_gene: TRBJ1-1; v_gene: TRBV10-3; CDR3aa: CAISEGNTEAFF; CDR3nt: TGTGCCATTTCTGAAGGGAACACTGAAGCTTTCTTT
len: 14; d_gene: TRBD1; abundance: .; j_gene: TRBJ1-5; v_gene: TRBV27; CDR3aa: CASREGASNQPQHF; CDR3nt: TGTGCCAGCAGGGAGGGGGCCTCTAATCAGCCCCAGCATTTT
len: 14; d_gene: .; abundance: .; j_gene: TRBJ2-7; v_gene: TRBV19; CDR3aa: CASSQTGASYEQYF; CDR3nt: TGTGCCAGTAGCCAGACAGGTGCTTCCTACGAGCAGTACTTC
len: 15; d_gene: TRBD2; abundance: .; j_gene: TRBJ2-1; v_gene: TRBV28; CDR3aa: CASSSRLAGVDEQFF; CDR3nt: TGTGCCAGCAGTTCAAGACTAGCGGGCGTCGATGAGCAGTTCTTC
len: 15; d_gene: TRBD1; abundance: .; j_gene: TRBJ2-5; v_gene: TRBV28; CDR3aa: CASSFGQGIQETQYF; CDR3nt: TGTGCCAGCAGTTTCGGACAGGGCATCCAAGAGACCCAGTACTTC
len: 13; d_gene: .; abundance: .; j_gene: TRBJ1-3; v_gene: TRBV7-9; CDR3aa: CASRQGSGNTIYF; CDR3nt: TGTGCCAGCAGACAGGGTTCAGGAAACACCATATATTTT
len: 16; d_gene: .; abundance: .; j_gene: TRBJ2-7; v_gene: TRBV7-2; CDR3aa: CASSLSGPPSSYEQYF; CDR3nt: TGTGCCAGCAGCTTAAGTGGGCCCCCGAGCTCCTACGAGCAGTACTTC
len: 12; d_gene: .; abundance: .; j_gene: TRBJ2-2; v_gene: TRBV5-6; CDR3aa: CASSLAAGELFF; CDR3nt: TGTGCCAGCAGCTTGGCCGCCGGGGAGCTGTTTTTT
len: 16; d_gene: TRBD2; abundance: medium-sized; j_gene: TRBJ2-3; v_gene: TRBV7-3; CDR3aa: CASSSVAGARTDTQYF; CDR3nt: TGTGCCAGCAGCTCCGTAGCGGGGGCCCGCACAGATACGCAGTATTTT
len: 14; d_gene: TRBD1; abundance: .; j_gene: TRBJ1-5; v_gene: TRBV6-5; CDR3aa: CASSPTGGHQPQHF; CDR3nt: TGTGCCAGCAGTCCGACAGGGGGCCATCAGCCCCAGCATTTT
len: 14; d_gene: TRBD1; abundance: few; j_gene: TRBJ1-2; v_gene: TRBV19; CDR3aa: CASSPSTGNYGYTF; CDR3nt: TGTGCCAGTAGTCCCTCGACAGGGAACTATGGCTACACCTTC
len: 13; d_gene: .; abundance: .; j_gene: TRBJ2-5; v_gene: TRBV27; CDR3aa: CASRLNSQETQYF; CDR3nt: TGTGCCAGCAGGCTCAACAGCCAAGAGACCCAGTACTTC
len: 13; d_gene: .; abundance: .; j_gene: TRBJ2-1; v_gene: TRBV27; CDR3aa: CASSLGGARGQFF; CDR3nt: TGTGCCAGCAGTTTGGGTGGGGCGCGTGGGCAGTTCTTC
len: 15; d_gene: TRBD1; abundance: .; j_gene: TRBJ2-1; v_gene: TRBV6-4; CDR3aa: CASSDSTQGVDEQFF; CDR3nt: TGTGCCAGCAGTGACTCGACTCAGGGGGTGGATGAGCAGTTCTTC
len: 16; d_gene: TRBD1; abundance: .; j_gene: TRBJ2-2; v_gene: TRBV4-3; CDR3aa: CASSQDDRGNTGELFF; CDR3nt: TGCGCCAGCAGCCAGGACGACAGGGGTAACACCGGGGAGCTGTTTTTT
len: 17; d_gene: .; abundance: .; j_gene: TRBJ2-1; v_gene: TRBV9; CDR3aa: CASSSNPGTSPYNEQFF; CDR3nt: TGTGCCAGCAGCTCTAACCCTGGGACCTCCCCGTACAATGAGCAGTTCTTC
len: 15; d_gene: TRBD2; abundance: .; j_gene: TRBJ2-3; v_gene: TRBV13; CDR3aa: CASSERGGNTDTQYF; CDR3nt: TGTGCCAGCAGCGAACGGGGGGGCAACACAGATACGCAGTATTTT
len: 16; d_gene: TRBD2; abundance: once; j_gene: TRBJ2-1; v_gene: TRBV10-3; CDR3aa: CAIGGVLAGGYNEQFF; CDR3nt: TGTGCCATCGGGGGGGTCCTAGCGGGAGGATACAATGAGCAGTTCTTC
len: 11; d_gene: .; abundance: once; j_gene: TRBJ2-5; v_gene: TRBV20-1; CDR3aa: CSARVGETQYF; CDR3nt: TGCAGTGCTAGAGTTGGAGAGACCCAGTACTTC
len: 14; d_gene: .; abundance: .; j_gene: TRBJ2-3; v_gene: TRBV7-9; CDR3aa: CASSLAGEWHTQYF; CDR3nt: TGTGCCAGCAGCTTAGCGGGAGAGTGGCATACGCAGTATTTT
len: 14; d_gene: .; abundance: .; j_gene: TRBJ1-1; v_gene: TRBV19; CDR3aa: CASSIGDRTTEAFF; CDR3nt: TGTGCCAGTAGTATCGGGGACCGGACGACTGAAGCTTTCTTT
len: 14; d_gene: .; abundance: .; j_gene: TRBJ1-5; v_gene: TRBV27; CDR3aa: CASSPDGNYQPQHF; CDR3nt: TGTGCCAGCAGTCCCGATGGGAACTATCAGCCCCAGCATTTT
len: 15; d_gene: .; abundance: .; j_gene: TRBJ2-1; v_gene: TRBV7-6; CDR3aa: CASSLAQSPVNEQFF; CDR3nt: TGTGCCAGCAGCTTAGCTCAAAGTCCCGTGAATGAGCAGTTCTTC
len: 16; d_gene: .; abundance: .; j_gene: TRBJ2-7; v_gene: TRBV11-2; CDR3aa: CASSLDESNPPYEQYF; CDR3nt: TGTGCCAGCAGCTTAGATGAGTCTAACCCCCCCTACGAGCAGTACTTC
len: 11; d_gene: .; abundance: .; j_gene: TRBJ2-7; v_gene: TRBV5-5; CDR3aa: CASNLSSEQYF; CDR3nt: TGTGCCAGCAACTTGTCCTCCGAGCAGTACTTC
len: 16; d_gene: .; abundance: .; j_gene: TRBJ2-5; v_gene: TRBV4-1; CDR3aa: CASSQDDTGPQETQYF; CDR3nt: TGCGCCAGCAGCCAAGATGATACAGGGCCCCAAGAGACCCAGTACTTC
len: 15; d_gene: .; abundance: .; j_gene: TRBJ2-2; v_gene: TRBV6-5; CDR3aa: CASSYSFPNTGELFF; CDR3nt: TGTGCCAGCAGTTACAGCTTTCCGAACACCGGGGAGCTGTTTTTT
len: 19; d_gene: .; abundance: few; j_gene: TRBJ1-3; v_gene: TRBV7-6; CDR3aa: CASSLALRQTTNSGNTIYF; CDR3nt: TGTGCCAGCAGCTTAGCCCTCCGACAGACTACTAACTCTGGAAACACCATATATTTT
len: 15; d_gene: TRBD1; abundance: .; j_gene: TRBJ1-1; v_gene: TRBV4-1; CDR3aa: CASSLSGGMNTEAFF; CDR3nt: TGCGCCAGCAGCCTATCAGGGGGGATGAACACTGAAGCTTTCTTT
len: 15; d_gene: .; abundance: .; j_gene: TRBJ1-5; v_gene: TRBV30; CDR3aa: CAWSPDSGTNQPQHF; CDR3nt: TGTGCCTGGAGCCCCGACAGTGGGACCAATCAGCCCCAGCATTTT
len: 11; d_gene: .; abundance: few; j_gene: TRBJ2-7; v_gene: TRBV7-2; CDR3aa: CASSTYGEQYF; CDR3nt: TGTGCCAGCAGCACTTATGGCGAGCAGTACTTC
len: 14; d_gene: TRBD2; abundance: .; j_gene: TRBJ2-7; v_gene: TRBV27; CDR3aa: CASRPGGGVAEQYF; CDR3nt: TGTGCCAGCAGACCCGGGGGGGGTGTCGCCGAGCAGTACTTC
len: 14; d_gene: TRBD2; abundance: .; j_gene: TRBJ2-4; v_gene: TRBV30; CDR3aa: CAWSGTSGKNIQYF; CDR3nt: TGTGCCTGGAGCGGGACTAGCGGGAAAAACATTCAGTACTTC
len: 14; d_gene: TRBD1; abundance: .; j_gene: TRBJ2-7; v_gene: TRBV6-1; CDR3aa: CASTKSRGRDEQYF; CDR3nt: TGTGCCAGCACCAAATCTAGGGGGCGGGACGAGCAGTACTTC
len: 13; d_gene: .; abundance: .; j_gene: TRBJ2-1; v_gene: TRBV9; CDR3aa: CASSPLSYNEQFF; CDR3nt: TGTGCCAGCAGCCCCCTTTCCTACAATGAGCAGTTCTTC
len: 15; d_gene: TRBD2; abundance: .; j_gene: TRBJ2-5; v_gene: TRBV6-5; CDR3aa: CASSYSSGGLETQYF; CDR3nt: TGTGCCAGCAGTTACTCGAGCGGGGGGCTGGAGACCCAGTACTTC
len: 15; d_gene: .; abundance: .; j_gene: TRBJ2-7; v_gene: TRBV6-5; CDR3aa: CASSYKGPTTYEQYF; CDR3nt: TGTGCCAGCAGTTACAAGGGACCGACGACCTACGAGCAGTACTTC
len: 16; d_gene: .; abundance: .; j_gene: TRBJ1-4; v_gene: TRBV5-4; CDR3aa: CASSAWGVGTNEKLFF; CDR3nt: TGTGCCAGCAGCGCATGGGGTGTGGGCACTAATGAAAAACTGTTTTTT
len: 19; d_gene: TRBD2; abundance: .; j_gene: TRBJ2-2; v_gene: TRBV27; CDR3aa: CASSSLLLAGGPGTGELFF; CDR3nt: TGTGCCAGCAGTTCCCTTTTGCTAGCGGGAGGGCCGGGTACCGGGGAGCTGTTTTTT
len: 15; d_gene: .; abundance: .; j_gene: TRBJ1-2; v_gene: TRBV18; CDR3aa: CASSPPGSSTEGYTF; CDR3nt: TGTGCCAGCTCACCACCGGGCAGCTCGACGGAGGGCTACACCTTC
len: 17; d_gene: TRBD1; abundance: .; j_gene: TRBJ2-5; v_gene: TRBV28; CDR3aa: CASSLLAWRQGPETQYF; CDR3nt: TGTGCCAGCAGTTTATTAGCGTGGAGACAGGGCCCAGAGACCCAGTACTTC
len: 13; d_gene: .; abundance: .; j_gene: TRBJ2-1; v_gene: TRBV19; CDR3aa: CASSKTGLNEQFF; CDR3nt: TGTGCCAGTAGTAAAACGGGACTCAATGAGCAGTTCTTC
len: 15; d_gene: TRBD2; abundance: .; j_gene: TRBJ2-1; v_gene: TRBV7-2; CDR3aa: CASSLAGGAINEQFF; CDR3nt: TGTGCCAGCAGCTTAGCGGGAGGGGCCATCAATGAGCAGTTCTTC
len: 16; d_gene: .; abundance: .; j_gene: TRBJ2-2; v_gene: TRBV21-1; CDR3aa: CASSKSCNSGTGELFF; CDR3nt: TGTGCCAGCAGCAAAAGCTGCAATTCGGGTACCGGGGAGCTGTTTTTT
len: 17; d_gene: .; abundance: once; j_gene: TRBJ2-1; v_gene: TRBV9; CDR3aa: CASSGSRGGSSYNEQFF; CDR3nt: TGTGCCAGCAGCGGAAGTCGGGGTGGGAGCTCCTACAATGAGCAGTTCTTC
len: 13; d_gene: .; abundance: .; j_gene: TRBJ2-7; v_gene: TRBV5-4; CDR3aa: CASSSGGSYEQYF; CDR3nt: TGTGCCAGCAGCTCCGGCGGATCCTACGAGCAGTACTTC
len: 16; d_gene: TRBD1; abundance: .; j_gene: TRBJ1-1; v_gene: TRBV14; CDR3aa: CASSDDQGAWNTEAFF; CDR3nt: TGTGCCAGCAGCGACGACCAGGGGGCGTGGAACACTGAAGCTTTCTTT